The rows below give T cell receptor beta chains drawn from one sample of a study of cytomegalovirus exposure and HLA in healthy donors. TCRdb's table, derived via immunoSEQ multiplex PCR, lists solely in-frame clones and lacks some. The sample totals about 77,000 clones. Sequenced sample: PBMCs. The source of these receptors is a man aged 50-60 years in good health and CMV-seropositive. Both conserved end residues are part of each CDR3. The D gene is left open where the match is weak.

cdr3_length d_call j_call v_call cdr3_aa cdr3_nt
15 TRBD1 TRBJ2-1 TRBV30 CAWSPWTGAYNEQFF TGTGCCTGGAGTCCCTGGACAGGGGCCTACAATGAGCAGTTCTTC
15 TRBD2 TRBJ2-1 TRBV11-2 CASSRGTSGSDEQFF TGTGCCAGCAGCCGTGGGACTAGCGGGAGCGATGAGCAGTTCTTC
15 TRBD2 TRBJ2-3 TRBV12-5 CASGFLAGETDTQYF TGTGCTAGTGGCTTCCTAGCGGGGGAGACAGATACGCAGTATTTT
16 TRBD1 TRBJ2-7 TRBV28 CASNIIPGQGSHEQYF TGTGCCAGCAATATAATACCGGGACAGGGCTCCCACGAGCAGTACTTC
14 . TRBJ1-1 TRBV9 CASSVTAADDEAFF TGTGCCAGCAGCGTGACTGCGGCCGATGATGAAGCTTTCTTT
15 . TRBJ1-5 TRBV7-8 CASSLAWTDSRPQHF TGTGCCAGCAGCTTAGCGTGGACAGATTCGAGGCCCCAGCATTTT
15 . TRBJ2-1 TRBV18 CASSRSPLSPGEQFF TGTGCCAGCTCACGGTCACCTCTGTCACCGGGGGAGCAGTTCTTC
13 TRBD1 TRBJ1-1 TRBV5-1 CASSLTGGTEAFF TGCGCCAGCAGCTTGACAGGGGGTACTGAAGCTTTCTTT
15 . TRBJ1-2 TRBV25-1 CASSGAGGANYGYTF TGTGCCAGCAGTGGGGCCGGGGGAGCCAACTATGGCTACACCTTC
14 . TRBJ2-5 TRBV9 CASSVGEGEETQYF TGTGCCAGCAGCGTAGGGGAAGGGGAAGAGACCCAGTACTTC
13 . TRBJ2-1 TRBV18 CASSPTDYNEQFF TGTGCCAGCTCACCGACAGACTACAATGAGCAGTTCTTC
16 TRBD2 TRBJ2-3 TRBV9 CASSVGRTSGTDTQYF TGTGCCAGCAGCGTAGGACGGACTAGCGGTACAGATACGCAGTATTTT
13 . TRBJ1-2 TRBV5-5 CASSPGRDYGYTF TGTGCCAGCAGCCCAGGGAGGGACTATGGCTACACCTTC
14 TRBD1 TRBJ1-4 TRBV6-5 CASSRQGPREKLFF TGTGCCAGCAGTCGACAGGGTCCAAGAGAAAAACTGTTTTTT
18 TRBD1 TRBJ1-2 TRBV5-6 CASSLWTGPLYSNYGYTF TGTGCCAGCAGCTTGTGGACAGGGCCCCTATACTCTAACTATGGCTACACCTTC
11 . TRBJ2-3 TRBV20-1 CSALTTDTQYF TGCAGTGCTCTAACGACAGATACGCAGTATTTT
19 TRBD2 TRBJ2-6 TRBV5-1 CASIGTSGSDYSGANVLTF TGCGCCAGCATTGGCACTAGCGGGAGTGACTACTCTGGGGCCAACGTCCTGACTTTC
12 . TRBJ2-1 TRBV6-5 CASSYGTHEQFF TGTGCCAGCAGTTACGGGACACATGAGCAGTTCTTC
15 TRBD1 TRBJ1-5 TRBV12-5 CASGLGTGRNQPQHF TGTGCTAGTGGTTTAGGGACAGGAAGGAATCAGCCCCAGCATTTT
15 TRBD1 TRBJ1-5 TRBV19 CASSPTGGGGQPQHF TGTGCCAGTAGTCCCACAGGGGGAGGAGGTCAGCCCCAGCATTTT
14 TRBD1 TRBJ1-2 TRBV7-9 CASGEGGRNYGYTF TGTGCCAGCGGTGAAGGGGGCAGAAACTATGGCTACACCTTC
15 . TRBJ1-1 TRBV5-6 CASSLNRATNTEAFF TGTGCCAGCAGCTTAAACAGGGCAACGAACACTGAAGCTTTCTTT
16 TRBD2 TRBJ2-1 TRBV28 CASSPSGTTEYNEQFF TGTGCCAGCAGTCCATCCGGGACTACGGAGTACAATGAGCAGTTCTTC
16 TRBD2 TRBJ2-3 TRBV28 CASSPMDTGREDTQYF TGTGCCAGCAGTCCAATGGACACCGGGAGGGAAGATACGCAGTATTTT
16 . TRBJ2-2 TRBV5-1 CASSLAGTLDTGELFF TGCGCCAGCAGCTTGGCCGGGACTCTGGACACCGGGGAGCTGTTTTTT
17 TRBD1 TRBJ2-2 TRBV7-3 CASSYQDRGRDTGELFF TGTGCCAGCAGCTACCAGGACAGGGGGCGAGACACCGGGGAGCTGTTTTTT